The 20 T cell receptor beta chains given below trace back to one sample, sequenced in a study of blood T cells in healthy people across ages. Next came a second PCR, run for about 6 to 12 cycles, which used a sample-barcoded 5' primer along with a J-beta primer mix. TCRdb reprocessed the 5' RACE reads with MiXCR, giving one entry per CDR3 protein. This sample has 650,000 to 900,000 distinct CDR3 sequences, with around 68% found just once. Sequences were obtained from blood. Source of these receptors: a man younger than 40 in good health.

The rearrangement links TRBV20-1 to TRBJ2-3; the D gene could be TRBD1 or TRBD2 (5 bases each). This CDR3 is built from 17 residues. The ends were cut back, 4 bases at V and 0 bases at J, with 20 bases in the middle. Germline lookup yields CDR1 DFQATT and CDR2 SNEGSKA (reference sequence). CDR3 DNA sequence: TGCAGTGCTAAAGGGACCAGCGGAGAACGAAGCACAGATACGCAGTATTTT. Translating gives CSAKGTSGERSTDTQYF.

CDR3 region: CASSNQGRSYNEQFF. CDR3 nucleotide sequence: TGTGCCAGCAGCAACCAGGGGAGGTCCTACAATGAGCAGTTCTTC. V is TRBV7-2 and J is TRBJ2-1; D possibly matches TRBD1 or TRBD2 (6 bases each). V was clipped by 5 bases and J by 1 base, with 12 bases between them. CDR1 and CDR2 (germline): SGHTA, FQGNSA. This CDR3 has 15 amino acids.

The chain recombines TRBV11-1 with TRBJ2-1; D might be TRBD1 (6 bases). CDR1 and CDR2 from the germline V gene are SGHAT and FQDESV (reference sequence). Trimming removed 10 bases from V and 8 bases from J, with 30 bases in between. The CDR3 is 17 residues long. The CDR3 region is CATSRGPWGVLSDEQFF. The CDR3 DNA reads as TGTGCCACATCCAGGGGCCCTTGGGGCGTTTTATCTGATGAGCAGTTCTTC.

V gene TRBV28 combines with J gene TRBJ2-1, with 7 bases fitting TRBD2. Germline V gene data show CDR1 as MDHEN and CDR2 as SYDVKM. Losses at the gene ends were 3 bases for V and 0 bases for J; bases not matched to a gene: 8. This CDR3 is 17 amino acids long. The CDR3 loop reads CASSLVSGSSSYNEQFF. The CDR3 DNA follows: TGTGCCAGCAGTTTGGTTAGCGGGTCGAGCTCCTACAATGAGCAGTTCTTC.

This chain connects TRBV29-1 to TRBJ2-1; no clear D gene. V was clipped by 6 bases and J by 8 bases, with 11 bases between them. The CDR3 covers 11 residues. CDR1 and CDR2 from the germline V gene are SQVTM and ANQGSEA. DNA of the CDR3: TGCAGCGTCATTGACGACGATGAGCAGTTCTTC. Encoded protein: CSVIDDDEQFF.

The chain is built from TRBV20-1 and TRBJ2-1; 7 nucleotides agree with TRBD2. Looked up from germline, CDR1 is DFQATT and CDR2 is SNEGSKA (reference sequence). The CDR3 sequence is 14 residues long. V lost 6 bases and J lost 0; bases outside the gene matches: 5. CDR3 DNA sequence: TGCAGTGCACAGCGGGGCCGCTCCTACAATGAGCAGTTCTTC. It translates to CSAQRGRSYNEQFF.

The sample holds a few counts of this clonotype. V usage is TRBV25-1 and J usage is TRBJ2-3; D may be TRBD2 (6 bases). Trimming cost V 1 base and J 2 bases, with 10 bases left between them. The germline V gene has CDR1 MGHDK and CDR2 SYGVNS. The CDR3 is made up of 15 amino acids. In DNA form, the CDR3 reads TGTGCCAGCAGTGAATGGGGACTCTCCACAGATACGCAGTATTTT. Protein product: CASSEWGLSTDTQYF.

This clonotype showed up just once. The chain links TRBV7-2 to TRBJ2-1; 7 bases agree with TRBD1. V gave up 1 base and J gave up 4 bases; unmatched junction bases: 7. Per the germline V gene, CDR1 is SGHTA and CDR2 is FQGNSA. This CDR3 has 16 amino acids. CDR3 protein: CASSLEVVRGYNEQFF. The DNA of the CDR3 is TGTGCCAGCAGCTTAGAAGTTGTCAGGGGGTACAATGAGCAGTTCTTC. The full variable domain, in which reference TRBV7-2 and TRBJ2-1 provide the parts outside the CDR3, is GAGVSQSPSNKVTEKGKDVELRCDPISGHTALYWYRQSLGQGLEFLIYFQGNSAPDKSGLPSDRFSAERTGGSVSTLTIQRTQQEDSAVYLCASSLEVVRGYNEQFFGPGTRLTVL.

CDR3 DNA: TGTGCCAGCAGTTTAAGAGGCGGGACATCGTGGACTGAAGCTTTCTTT. The encoded protein is CASSLRGGTSWTEAFF. V usage is TRBV12-3 or TRBV12-4 and J usage is TRBJ1-1, with D perhaps matching TRBD1 (6 bases). Trimming pared 2 bases from V and 5 bases from J, leaving 18 bases between. The CDR3 is 16 residues long.

The chain recombines TRBV4-2 with TRBJ2-6; the match to TRBD2 covers 7 bases. Germline V gene lookup returns CDR1 LGHNA and CDR2 YNFKEQ. CDR3 size: 17 residues. J gave up 4 bases and V 0 bases, and 6 bases lay outside the gene matches. DNA of the CDR3: TGTGCCAGCAGCCAAGATTGGGGAGGGGCCGGGGCCAACGTCCTGACTTTC. Residues: CASSQDWGGAGANVLTF.

This chain connects TRBV7-6 to TRBJ2-7; D perhaps matches TRBD1 (5 bases). This CDR3 has 14 residues. The germline gives CDR1 SGHVS, CDR2 FNYEAQ. V lost 4 bases and J 2 bases, leaving 12 bases between the germline ends. The CDR3 loop reads CASSSKAGPYEQYF. The CDR3 DNA follows: TGTGCCAGCAGCTCTAAGGCAGGGCCCTACGAGCAGTACTTC.

This clonotype was observed many times. This chain uses TRBV24-1 with TRBJ2-5; perhaps TRBD2 as D (6 bases). The CDR3 sequence is 16 residues long. Germline V gene data show CDR1 as KGHDR and CDR2 as SFDVKD. The V end lost 1 base, the J end lost 5 bases, and 16 bases lay between the germline ends. The CDR3 DNA is TGTGCCACCAGTGATTTTCGTTTCGGGGGTGGGGAGACCCAGTACTTC. Protein product: CATSDFRFGGGETQYF.

CDR3 amino acids: CASSYGQLKGQFF. The DNA of the CDR3 is TGTGCCAGCAGTTACGGACAGCTCAAGGGGCAGTTCTTC. The chain employs TRBV6-2 or TRBV6-3 and TRBJ2-1, with D possibly TRBD1 on 6 matching bases. Trimming left V 2 bases short and J 12 bases short, with 14 bases between. Germline CDR1 reads MNHEY; CDR2 reads SVGEGT. The CDR3 extends over 13 amino acids.

This clonotype has a handful of counts. A read error is possible here, since a much larger clone lies one base away. This chain links TRBV12-3 or TRBV12-4 with TRBJ1-5, with D unresolved. CDR3 size: 14 residues. The germline V and J ends were trimmed by 5 bases and 0 bases, with 8 bases remaining between them. DNA for the CDR3: TGTGCCAGCAGTGTAGAGTCTAGCAATCAGCCCCAGCATTTT. Translated: CASSVESSNQPQHF.

This clonotype was seen a handful of times. The CDR3 region has the DNA TGTGCCAGCAGTAACAATATAGACAGGGTAGAGACCCAGTACTTC. Translation gives CASSNNIDRVETQYF. This rearrangement joins TRBV6-1 to TRBJ2-5; 7 bases fit TRBD1. This CDR3 region has 15 residues. CDR1 is MNHNS, CDR2 SASEGT, per germline. J lost 4 bases, V lost 5 bases, and 10 bases had no gene match.

The chain carries TRBV20-1 and TRBJ2-5; D may be TRBD2 (6 bases). V was pared by 4 bases and J by 2 bases, with 17 bases between. The germline CDR1 and CDR2 sequences are DFQATT and SNEGSKA (reference sequence). The CDR3 totals 15 residues. CDR3: CSATFNGDFQETQYF. Written as DNA, the CDR3 is TGCAGTGCTACCTTCAATGGGGACTTTCAAGAGACCCAGTACTTC.

Here the CDR3 reads CASREQGVSSYNSPLHF. In nucleotides, the CDR3 is TGTGCCAGCAGAGAACAGGGGGTCAGTTCCTATAATTCACCCCTCCACTTT. The genes are TRBV12-3 or TRBV12-4 and TRBJ1-6, with 8 bases that match TRBD1. V shed 6 bases, J shed 1 base, and the junction held 8 bases outside the gene matches. This CDR3 has 17 amino acids.

This clonotype was recorded once. A read error may account for a junction end that differs from germline. V and J are TRBV29-1 and TRBJ2-5; no clear D gene. Germline CDR1 is SQVTM and CDR2 is ANQGSEA. CDR3 length: 13 residues. This chain's CDR3 is CSVYSATQETQYF. CDR3 nucleotide sequence: TGCAGCGTTTACTCCGCCACGCAAGAGACCCAGTACTTT.

CDR3 loop: CASRASGALYTEAFF. CDR3 DNA sequence: TGTGCCAGCAGAGCTTCCGGGGCCCTCTACACTGAAGCTTTCTTT. The chain employs TRBV12-3 or TRBV12-4 and TRBJ1-1; TRBD1 is a possible D gene (5 bases). The V end lost 6 bases, the J end lost 3 bases, and 17 bases lay between the germline ends. The CDR3 has 15 amino acids.

This clonotype was detected only a few times. This chain joins TRBV12-3 or TRBV12-4 and TRBJ2-6; 10 bases match TRBD1. The CDR3 runs 18 residues. V gave up 1 base and J gave up 3 bases; unmatched junction bases: 6. CDR3 protein: CASSLEGQGQVGANVLTF. As DNA, the CDR3 is TGTGCCAGCAGTTTAGAGGGACAGGGGCAGGTTGGGGCCAACGTCCTGACTTTC.